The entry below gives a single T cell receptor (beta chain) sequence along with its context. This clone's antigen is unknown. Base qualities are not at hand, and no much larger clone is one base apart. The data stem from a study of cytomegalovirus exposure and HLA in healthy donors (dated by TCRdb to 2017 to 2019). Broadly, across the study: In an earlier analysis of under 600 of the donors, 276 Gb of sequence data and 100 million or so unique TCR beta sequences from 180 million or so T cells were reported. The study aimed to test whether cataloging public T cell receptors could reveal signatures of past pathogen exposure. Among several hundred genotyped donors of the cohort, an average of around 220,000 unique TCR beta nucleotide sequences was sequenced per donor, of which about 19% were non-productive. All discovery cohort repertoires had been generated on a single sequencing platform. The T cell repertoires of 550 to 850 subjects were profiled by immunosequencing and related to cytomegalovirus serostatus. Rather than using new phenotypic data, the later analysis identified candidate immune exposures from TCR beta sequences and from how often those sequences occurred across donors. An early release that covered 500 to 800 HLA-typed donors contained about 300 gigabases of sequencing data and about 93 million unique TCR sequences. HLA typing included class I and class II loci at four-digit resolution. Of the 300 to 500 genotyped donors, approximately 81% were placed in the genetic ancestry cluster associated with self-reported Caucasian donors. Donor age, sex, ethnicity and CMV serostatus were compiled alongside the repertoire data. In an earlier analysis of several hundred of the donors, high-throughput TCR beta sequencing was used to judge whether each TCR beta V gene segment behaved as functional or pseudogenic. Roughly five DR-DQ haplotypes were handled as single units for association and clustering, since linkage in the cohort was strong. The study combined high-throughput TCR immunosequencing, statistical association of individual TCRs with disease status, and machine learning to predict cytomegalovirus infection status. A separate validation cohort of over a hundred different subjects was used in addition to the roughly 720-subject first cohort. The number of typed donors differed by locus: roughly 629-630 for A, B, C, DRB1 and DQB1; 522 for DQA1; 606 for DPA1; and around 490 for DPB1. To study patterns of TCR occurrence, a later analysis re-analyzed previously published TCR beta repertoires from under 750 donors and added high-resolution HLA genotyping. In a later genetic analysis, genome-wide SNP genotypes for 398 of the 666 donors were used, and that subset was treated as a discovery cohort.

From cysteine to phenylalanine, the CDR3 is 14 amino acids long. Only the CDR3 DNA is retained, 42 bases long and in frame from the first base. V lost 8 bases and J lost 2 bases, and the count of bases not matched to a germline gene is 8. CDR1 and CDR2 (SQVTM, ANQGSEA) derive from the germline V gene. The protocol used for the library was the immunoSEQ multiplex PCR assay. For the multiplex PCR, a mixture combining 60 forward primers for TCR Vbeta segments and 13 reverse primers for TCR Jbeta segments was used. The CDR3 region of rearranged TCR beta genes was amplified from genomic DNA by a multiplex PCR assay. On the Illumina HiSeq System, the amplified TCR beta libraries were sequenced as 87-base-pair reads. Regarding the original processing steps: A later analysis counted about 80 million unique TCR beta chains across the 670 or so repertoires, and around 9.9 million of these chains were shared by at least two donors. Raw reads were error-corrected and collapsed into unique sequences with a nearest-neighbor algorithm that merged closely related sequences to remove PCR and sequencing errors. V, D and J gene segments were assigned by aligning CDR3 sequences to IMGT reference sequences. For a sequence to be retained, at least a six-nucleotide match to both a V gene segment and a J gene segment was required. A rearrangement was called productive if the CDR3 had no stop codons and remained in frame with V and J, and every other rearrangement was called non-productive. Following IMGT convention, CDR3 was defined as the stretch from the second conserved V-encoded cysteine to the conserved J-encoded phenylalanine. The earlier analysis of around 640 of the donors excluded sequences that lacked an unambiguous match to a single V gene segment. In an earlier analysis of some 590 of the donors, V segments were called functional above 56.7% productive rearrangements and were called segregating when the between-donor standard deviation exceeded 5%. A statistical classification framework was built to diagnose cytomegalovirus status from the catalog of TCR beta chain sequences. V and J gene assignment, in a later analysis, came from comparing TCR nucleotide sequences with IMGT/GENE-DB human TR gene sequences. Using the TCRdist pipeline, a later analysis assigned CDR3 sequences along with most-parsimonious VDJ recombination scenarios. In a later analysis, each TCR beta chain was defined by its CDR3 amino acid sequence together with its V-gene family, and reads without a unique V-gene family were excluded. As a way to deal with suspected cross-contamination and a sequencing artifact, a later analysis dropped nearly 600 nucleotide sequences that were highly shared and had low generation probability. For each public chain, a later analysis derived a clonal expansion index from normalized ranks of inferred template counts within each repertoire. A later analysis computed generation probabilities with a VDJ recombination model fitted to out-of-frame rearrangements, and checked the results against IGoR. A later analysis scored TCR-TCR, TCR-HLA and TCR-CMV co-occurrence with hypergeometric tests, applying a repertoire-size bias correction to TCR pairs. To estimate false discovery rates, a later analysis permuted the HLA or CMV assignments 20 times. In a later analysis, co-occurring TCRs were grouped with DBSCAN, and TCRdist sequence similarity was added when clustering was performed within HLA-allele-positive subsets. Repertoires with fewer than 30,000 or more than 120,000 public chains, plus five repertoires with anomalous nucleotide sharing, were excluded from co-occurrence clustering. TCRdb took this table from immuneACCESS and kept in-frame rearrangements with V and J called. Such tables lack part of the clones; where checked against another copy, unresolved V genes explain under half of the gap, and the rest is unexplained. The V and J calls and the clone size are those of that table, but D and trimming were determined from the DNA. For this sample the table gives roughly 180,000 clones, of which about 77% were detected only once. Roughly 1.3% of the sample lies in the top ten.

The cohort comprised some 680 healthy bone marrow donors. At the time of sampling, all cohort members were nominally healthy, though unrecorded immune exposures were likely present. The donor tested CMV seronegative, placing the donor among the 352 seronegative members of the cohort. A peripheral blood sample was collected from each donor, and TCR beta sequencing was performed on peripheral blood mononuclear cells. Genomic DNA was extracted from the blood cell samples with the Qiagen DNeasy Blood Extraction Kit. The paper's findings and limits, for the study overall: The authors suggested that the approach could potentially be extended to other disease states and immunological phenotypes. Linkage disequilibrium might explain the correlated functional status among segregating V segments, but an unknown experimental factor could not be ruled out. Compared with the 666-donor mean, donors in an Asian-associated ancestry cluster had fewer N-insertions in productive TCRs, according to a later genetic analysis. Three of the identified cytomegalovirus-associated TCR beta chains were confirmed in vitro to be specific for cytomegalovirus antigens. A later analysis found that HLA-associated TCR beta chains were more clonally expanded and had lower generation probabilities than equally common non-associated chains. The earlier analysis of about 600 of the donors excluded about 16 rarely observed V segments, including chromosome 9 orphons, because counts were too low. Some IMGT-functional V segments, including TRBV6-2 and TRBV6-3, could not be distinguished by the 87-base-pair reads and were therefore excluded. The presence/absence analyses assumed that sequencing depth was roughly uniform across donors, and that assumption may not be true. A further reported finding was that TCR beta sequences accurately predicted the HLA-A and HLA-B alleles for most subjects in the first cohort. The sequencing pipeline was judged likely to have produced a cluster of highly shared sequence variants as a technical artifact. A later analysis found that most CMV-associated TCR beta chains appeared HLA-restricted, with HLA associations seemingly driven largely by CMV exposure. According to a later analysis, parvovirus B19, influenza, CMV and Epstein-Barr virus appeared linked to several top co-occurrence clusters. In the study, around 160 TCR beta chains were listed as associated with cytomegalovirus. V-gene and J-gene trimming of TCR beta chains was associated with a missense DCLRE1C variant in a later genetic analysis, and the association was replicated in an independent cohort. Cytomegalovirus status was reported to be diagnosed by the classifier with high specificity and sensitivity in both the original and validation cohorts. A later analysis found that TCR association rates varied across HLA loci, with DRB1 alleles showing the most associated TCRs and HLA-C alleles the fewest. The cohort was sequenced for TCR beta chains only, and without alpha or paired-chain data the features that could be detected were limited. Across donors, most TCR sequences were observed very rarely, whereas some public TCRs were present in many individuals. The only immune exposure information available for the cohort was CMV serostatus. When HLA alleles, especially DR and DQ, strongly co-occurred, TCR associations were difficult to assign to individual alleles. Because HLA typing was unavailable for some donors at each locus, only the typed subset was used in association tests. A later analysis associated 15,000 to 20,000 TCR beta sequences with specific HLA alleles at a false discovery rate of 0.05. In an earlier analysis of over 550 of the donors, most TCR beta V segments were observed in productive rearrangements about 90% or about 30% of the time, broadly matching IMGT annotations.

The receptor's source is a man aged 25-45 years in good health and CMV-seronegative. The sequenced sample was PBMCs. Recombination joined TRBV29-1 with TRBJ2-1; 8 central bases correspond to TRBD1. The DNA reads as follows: TGCAGCACGCAACCAGGGGGCCCCTACAATGAGCAGTTCTTC. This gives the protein CSTQPGGPYNEQFF.